The 5 T cell receptor beta chains presented below share a single source sample, sequenced in a study of T cells in Graves' hyperthyroidism and ophthalmopathy. From RNA transcripts, TCR beta CDR3 regions were amplified. The HTBI set primed first-round TCR CDR3 RT-PCR. In TCRdb, the multiplex PCR reads were re-called with MiXCR into one record per CDR3 protein. The repertoire has roughly 500,000 distinct CDR3 sequences, about 16% of them found once; the top ten carry over 25%. Material for sequencing was blood. The receptors originated from a woman in her twenties or thirties with Graves' ophthalmopathy.

The chain carries TRBV5-4 and TRBJ2-7; 7 bases align to TRBD1. The CDR3 sequence is 13 residues long. Germline V CDR1 and CDR2: SGHNT, YYREEE (reference sequence). V trimming: 7 bases; J trimming: 4 bases; junction bases outside the gene matches: 8. CDR3 DNA: TGTGCCAGCGCTACCGGGACAGCTTACGAGCAGTACTTC. Its protein product is CASATGTAYEQYF.

The V gene is TRBV5-1, the J gene TRBJ2-1; tentatively, D is TRBD1 or TRBD2 (5 bases each). V was cut by 7 bases and J by 1 base, with 15 bases left in between. Germline V gene lookup returns CDR1 SGHRS and CDR2 YFSETQ. The CDR3 totals 15 residues. CDR3 DNA sequence: TGCGCCAGCGATCTTCTTGGGGGATCCTACAATGAGCAGTTCTTC. Translating it yields CASDLLGGSYNEQFF.

This clonotype was recorded many times. The J gene is TRBJ2-7, the V gene TRBV12-3 or TRBV12-4; TRBD1 matches 11 bases. CDR3 length: 13 residues. The V segment lost 6 bases and the J segment 6 bases; nucleotides outside the gene matches: 4. The CDR3 DNA follows: TGTGCCAGCAGATGGACAGGGGGCGGCGAGCAGTACTTC. This encodes CASRWTGGGEQYF.

Only a few counts were recorded for this clonotype. CDR3 in DNA: TGTGCCAGCAGCATTGAACCCGGGACCTTACACGACGAGCAGTACTTC. It yields the protein CASSIEPGTLHDEQYF. The chain uses TRBV7-9 and TRBJ2-7; D possibly matches TRBD1 or TRBD2 (5 bases each). Germline CDR1 and CDR2: SEHNR and FQNEAQ (reference sequence). There are 16 residues in the CDR3. V lost 5 bases and J 5 bases, leaving 22 bases between the germline ends.

This clonotype was counted many times. This chain links TRBV28 with TRBJ1-1; D not resolved. V gave up 1 base and J gave up 7 bases, with 7 bases separating them. The CDR3 is made up of 12 amino acids. Germline CDR1 and CDR2: MDHEN and SYDVKM. CDR3 protein: CASSLFRIEAFF. The CDR3 nucleotides are TGTGCCAGCAGTTTATTCCGGATTGAAGCTTTCTTT.